Below are 23 T cell receptor beta chains sequenced from a single sample in a study of T cells in localized non-small cell lung cancer. Produced via immunoSEQ multiplex PCR; TCRdb's table is partial and in-frame only. Of around 80,000 clones in the sample, around 82% were seen once. Specimen: PBMCs, collected before any cancer treatment. Source of these receptors: a man aged 40 to 75 with stage II squamous cell lung carcinoma.

This chain uses TRBV19 with TRBJ1-5, with D tentatively TRBD1 (5 bases). CDR3 length equals 16 residues. Trimming took off 2 bases at V and 2 bases at J, with 13 bases between the two ends. Germline CDR1 reads LNHDA; CDR2 reads SQIVND (reference sequence). CDR3 DNA: TGTGCCAGTAGTATAACCGGGGCGCGGGGCAATCAGCCCCAGCATTTT. Protein: CASSITGARGNQPQHF.

The CDR3 region is CASSSGQHNQPQHF. CDR3 in DNA: TGTGCCAGCAGCTCGGGGCAGCACAATCAGCCCCAGCATTTT. This chain joins TRBV5-5 and TRBJ1-5, with a tentative D call TRBD1 (5 bases). CDR1 is SGHKS and CDR2 is YYEKEE in the germline V gene (reference sequence). The germline V and J ends were trimmed by 3 bases and 3 bases, with 10 bases remaining between them. CDR3 length equals 14 residues.

The rearrangement joins TRBV19 to TRBJ1-5; TRBD1 might be the D (5 bases). CDR1 LNHDA and CDR2 SQIVND come from the germline V gene (reference sequence). The CDR3 contains 14 residues. Deletions cut 7 bases from V and 5 bases from J, with 15 bases between. The CDR3 DNA reads TGTGCCAGTAAGGCAGGGCCTTACGATCAGCCCCAGCATTTT. Translated: CASKAGPYDQPQHF.

The chain links TRBV5-5 to TRBJ2-2; D is undetermined. The germline gives CDR1 SGHKS, CDR2 YYEKEE (reference sequence). The CDR3 is made up of 15 amino acids. V shed 2 bases and J shed 1 base, with 9 bases lying between them. The CDR3 here is CASSLFSGNTGELFF. For the CDR3, the DNA is TGTGCCAGCAGCTTATTTTCCGGGAACACCGGGGAGCTGTTTTTT.

V is TRBV19 and J is TRBJ1-1; 7 bases are a match to TRBD1. The CDR3 spans 15 residues. Germline loops: CDR1 LNHDA, CDR2 SQIVND (reference sequence). With V trimmed by 2 bases and J by 1 base, 4 bases remained unmatched. The CDR3 reads CASSIRDRSNTEAFF. DNA of the CDR3: TGTGCCAGTAGTATACGGGACAGATCGAACACTGAAGCTTTCTTT.

The gene calls are TRBV27 and TRBJ1-4, with TRBD1 matching over 7 bases. With 2 bases clipped from V and 8 bases from J, the junction kept 8 bases outside the gene matches. The CDR3 spans 15 residues. Germline loops: CDR1 MNHEY, CDR2 SMNVEV (reference sequence). CDR3 in amino acids: CASSLSWRGQEKLFF. The CDR3 DNA reads as TGTGCCAGCAGTTTAAGTTGGAGGGGGCAGGAAAAACTGTTTTTT.

The CDR3 DNA is TGTGCCAGCAGCTTGGGGGGATCGGGAGAAAAACTGTTTTTT. Its translation is CASSLGGSGEKLFF. The J gene is TRBJ1-4, the V gene TRBV5-6; D not resolved. The CDR3 is 14 residues long. Trimming removed 0 bases at V and 8 bases at J, with 11 bases between. Germline V gene sequence: CDR1 SGHDT, CDR2 YYEEEE.

The CDR3 DNA follows: TGTGCCAGCACCGGACAGGGAAGTTCCGGAAACACCATATATTTT. This codes for CASTGQGSSGNTIYF. This chain joins TRBV2 and TRBJ1-3, with 8 bases fitting TRBD1. Trimming took 7 bases from V and 4 from J; bases not matched to a gene: 9. CDR1 and CDR2 (germline): SNHLY, FYNNEI. This CDR3 region has 15 residues.

The gene calls are TRBV28 and TRBJ1-5, with 7 bases fitting TRBD1. J gave up 7 bases and V 6 bases, and 15 bases lay outside the gene matches. Germline CDR1 MDHEN, CDR2 SYDVKM. There are 16 residues in the CDR3. This CDR3 reads CASSPLGKGAEQPQHF. CDR3 bases: TGTGCCAGCAGCCCTCTCGGGAAGGGGGCCGAGCAGCCCCAGCATTTT.

In its sample, this clone was seen a few times. The chain uses TRBV5-1 and TRBJ2-1; tentative D call: TRBD2 (6 bases). This CDR3 has 16 residues. Trimming took off 0 bases at V and 8 bases at J, with 18 bases between the two ends. Germline loops: CDR1 SGHRS, CDR2 YFSETQ. The CDR3 region is CASSLVRDGGGYEQFF. CDR3 nucleotides: TGCGCCAGCAGCTTGGTTCGGGATGGGGGAGGCTATGAGCAGTTCTTC.

V is TRBV18 and J is TRBJ2-3; tentatively, D is TRBD1 (6 bases). Germline V gives CDR1 KGHSH, CDR2 LQKENI. The V end was cut by 2 bases, the J end by 5 bases, with 14 bases between. This CDR3 is built from 15 residues. The CDR3 loop reads CASSPGQGLGDTQYF. The CDR3 DNA follows: TGTGCCAGCTCACCAGGGCAGGGGCTTGGAGATACGCAGTATTTT.

The V call is TRBV29-1, the J call TRBJ1-2; D remains ambiguous. V was clipped by 7 bases and J by 0 bases, with 18 bases between them. Germline-derived CDR1 and CDR2 are SQVTM and ANQGSEA. The CDR3 is made up of 15 amino acids. In DNA, the CDR3 is TGCAGCGCCCCCGGCGGGAGCGCCACTAACTATGGCTACACCTTC. Its protein is CSAPGGSATNYGYTF.

The rearrangement joins TRBV30 to TRBJ2-2; D is unresolved. The CDR3 runs 14 residues. The V and J ends lost 0 bases and 3 bases respectively, with 8 bases between them. Germline lookup yields CDR1 GTSNPN and CDR2 SVGIG (reference sequence). Here the CDR3 reads CAWSVRSYTGELFF. The CDR3 nucleotides are TGTGCCTGGAGTGTACGCAGTTACACCGGGGAGCTGTTTTTT.

The rearrangement links TRBV5-6 to TRBJ2-1, with no clear D. CDR1 is SGHDT, CDR2 YYEEEE, per germline. The CDR3 is 11 residues long. V lost 3 bases to trimming and J lost 12 bases, with 10 bases between them. CDR3 protein: CASSSAGRQFF. Written as DNA, the CDR3 is TGTGCCAGCAGCTCCGCAGGACGGCAGTTCTTC.

This clone was counted a few times. This chain uses TRBV2 with TRBJ1-3; a weak D match, TRBD1 (6 bases). This CDR3 has 15 amino acids. Trimming cost V 6 bases and J 0 bases, with 12 bases left between them. The germline gives CDR1 SNHLY, CDR2 FYNNEI. CDR3 nucleotide sequence: TGTGCCAGCAGGGACAGCCCGTTCTCTGGAAACACCATATATTTT. This encodes CASRDSPFSGNTIYF.

J is TRBJ2-5 and V is TRBV19; TRBD2 is a possible D gene (6 bases). Germline V gives CDR1 LNHDA, CDR2 SQIVND (reference sequence). This CDR3 region has 14 residues. V was shortened by 3 bases and J by 5 bases, with 13 bases between the two germline ends. The DNA of the CDR3 is TGTGCCAGTAGTATTGGAGGGACCGAGGAGACCCAGTACTTC. Its protein is CASSIGGTEETQYF.

This chain uses TRBV28 with TRBJ1-6; D call uncertain. The V end lost 10 bases, the J end lost 0 bases, and 13 bases lay between the germline ends. The CDR3 runs to 15 residues. Germline loops: CDR1 MDHEN, CDR2 SYDVKM. CDR3 sequence reads: CATYARSSYNSPLHF. The CDR3 nucleotides read TGTGCCACCTATGCCCGTAGCTCCTATAATTCACCCCTCCACTTT.

V usage is TRBV18 and J usage is TRBJ2-3; no definite D call. Germline V gene sequence: CDR1 KGHSH, CDR2 LQKENI. The V end was cut by 0 bases, the J end by 5 bases, with 9 bases between. The CDR3 has 14 amino acids. The CDR3 is CASSPPKPGDTQYF. CDR3 sequence (DNA): TGTGCCAGCTCACCACCGAAACCGGGAGATACGCAGTATTTT. Using reference TRBV18 and TRBJ2-3 for the parts outside the CDR3, the full variable domain is NAGVMQNPRHLVRRRGQEARLRCSPMKGHSHVYWYRQLPEEGLKFMVYLQKENIIDESGMPKERFSAEFPKEGPSILRIQQVVRGDSAAYFCASSPPKPGDTQYFGPGTRLTVL.

This chain uses TRBV30 with TRBJ2-2; 7 bases match TRBD2. The CDR3 extends over 15 amino acids. The germline V gene encodes CDR1 GTSNPN and CDR2 SVGIG (reference sequence). The junction had 8 bases not matched to a gene; V was cut back by 0 bases and J by 7 bases. The DNA for the CDR3 is TGTGCCTGGAGTGTAGCTCGCGGGAGAATCGGGGAGCTGTTTTTT. This sequence encodes CAWSVARGRIGELFF.

This clone was detected many times. V and J are TRBV19 and TRBJ1-5; maybe TRBD1 (5 bases). This CDR3 comprises 15 residues. The germline CDR1 and CDR2 sequences are LNHDA and SQIVND (reference sequence). With 6 bases removed from V and 7 bases from J, the gap between germline ends came to 19 bases. Here the CDR3 DNA reads TGTGCCAGTAGAATTCCCGGCAGGGAAGGACAGCCCCAGCATTTT. It translates to CASRIPGREGQPQHF. Combining the CDR3 with reference TRBV19 and TRBJ1-5 gives the whole variable domain DGGITQSPKYLFRKEGQNVTLSCEQNLNHDAMYWYRQDPGQGLRLIYYSQIVNDFQKGDIAEGYSVSREKKESFPLTVTSAQKNPTAFYLCASRIPGREGQPQHFGDGTRLSIL.

The chain combines TRBV5-6 with TRBJ2-3; 8 nucleotides agree with TRBD1. Germline CDR1 is SGHDT and CDR2 is YYEEEE. Losses at the gene ends were 3 bases for V and 7 bases for J; bases not matched to a gene: 4. The CDR3 spans 13 residues. CDR3 sequence reads: CASSWTGLNTQYF. The DNA of the CDR3 is TGTGCCAGCAGCTGGACAGGGTTGAATACGCAGTATTTT.

This chain joins TRBV9 and TRBJ2-2; 8 bases map to TRBD2. The CDR3 spans 16 residues. Per germline, CDR1 SGDLS and CDR2 YYNGEE. V trimming: 2 bases; J trimming: 6 bases; junction bases outside the gene matches: 9. For the CDR3, the DNA is TGTGCCAGCAGCGTTAGTAGCCCGGGAGGGCCCGGGGAGCTGTTTTTT. Translated, it gives CASSVSSPGGPGELFF.

The chain recombines TRBV14 with TRBJ1-2, with D uncertain. Trimming shortened V by 4 bases and J by 4 bases, and 13 bases separated the two germline ends. CDR1 SGHDN and CDR2 FVKESK come from the germline V gene. The CDR3 loop spans 14 amino acids. CDR3 in amino acids: CASSPDVGTYGYTF. CDR3 DNA: TGTGCCAGCAGCCCTGACGTCGGAACCTATGGCTACACCTTC. Full variable domain (outside the CDR3, taken from reference TRBV14 and TRBJ1-2): EAGVTQFPSHSVIEKGQTVTLRCDPISGHDNLYWYRRVMGKEIKFLLHFVKESKQDESGMPNNRFLAERTGGTYSTLKVQPAELEDSGVYFCASSPDVGTYGYTFGSGTRLTVV.